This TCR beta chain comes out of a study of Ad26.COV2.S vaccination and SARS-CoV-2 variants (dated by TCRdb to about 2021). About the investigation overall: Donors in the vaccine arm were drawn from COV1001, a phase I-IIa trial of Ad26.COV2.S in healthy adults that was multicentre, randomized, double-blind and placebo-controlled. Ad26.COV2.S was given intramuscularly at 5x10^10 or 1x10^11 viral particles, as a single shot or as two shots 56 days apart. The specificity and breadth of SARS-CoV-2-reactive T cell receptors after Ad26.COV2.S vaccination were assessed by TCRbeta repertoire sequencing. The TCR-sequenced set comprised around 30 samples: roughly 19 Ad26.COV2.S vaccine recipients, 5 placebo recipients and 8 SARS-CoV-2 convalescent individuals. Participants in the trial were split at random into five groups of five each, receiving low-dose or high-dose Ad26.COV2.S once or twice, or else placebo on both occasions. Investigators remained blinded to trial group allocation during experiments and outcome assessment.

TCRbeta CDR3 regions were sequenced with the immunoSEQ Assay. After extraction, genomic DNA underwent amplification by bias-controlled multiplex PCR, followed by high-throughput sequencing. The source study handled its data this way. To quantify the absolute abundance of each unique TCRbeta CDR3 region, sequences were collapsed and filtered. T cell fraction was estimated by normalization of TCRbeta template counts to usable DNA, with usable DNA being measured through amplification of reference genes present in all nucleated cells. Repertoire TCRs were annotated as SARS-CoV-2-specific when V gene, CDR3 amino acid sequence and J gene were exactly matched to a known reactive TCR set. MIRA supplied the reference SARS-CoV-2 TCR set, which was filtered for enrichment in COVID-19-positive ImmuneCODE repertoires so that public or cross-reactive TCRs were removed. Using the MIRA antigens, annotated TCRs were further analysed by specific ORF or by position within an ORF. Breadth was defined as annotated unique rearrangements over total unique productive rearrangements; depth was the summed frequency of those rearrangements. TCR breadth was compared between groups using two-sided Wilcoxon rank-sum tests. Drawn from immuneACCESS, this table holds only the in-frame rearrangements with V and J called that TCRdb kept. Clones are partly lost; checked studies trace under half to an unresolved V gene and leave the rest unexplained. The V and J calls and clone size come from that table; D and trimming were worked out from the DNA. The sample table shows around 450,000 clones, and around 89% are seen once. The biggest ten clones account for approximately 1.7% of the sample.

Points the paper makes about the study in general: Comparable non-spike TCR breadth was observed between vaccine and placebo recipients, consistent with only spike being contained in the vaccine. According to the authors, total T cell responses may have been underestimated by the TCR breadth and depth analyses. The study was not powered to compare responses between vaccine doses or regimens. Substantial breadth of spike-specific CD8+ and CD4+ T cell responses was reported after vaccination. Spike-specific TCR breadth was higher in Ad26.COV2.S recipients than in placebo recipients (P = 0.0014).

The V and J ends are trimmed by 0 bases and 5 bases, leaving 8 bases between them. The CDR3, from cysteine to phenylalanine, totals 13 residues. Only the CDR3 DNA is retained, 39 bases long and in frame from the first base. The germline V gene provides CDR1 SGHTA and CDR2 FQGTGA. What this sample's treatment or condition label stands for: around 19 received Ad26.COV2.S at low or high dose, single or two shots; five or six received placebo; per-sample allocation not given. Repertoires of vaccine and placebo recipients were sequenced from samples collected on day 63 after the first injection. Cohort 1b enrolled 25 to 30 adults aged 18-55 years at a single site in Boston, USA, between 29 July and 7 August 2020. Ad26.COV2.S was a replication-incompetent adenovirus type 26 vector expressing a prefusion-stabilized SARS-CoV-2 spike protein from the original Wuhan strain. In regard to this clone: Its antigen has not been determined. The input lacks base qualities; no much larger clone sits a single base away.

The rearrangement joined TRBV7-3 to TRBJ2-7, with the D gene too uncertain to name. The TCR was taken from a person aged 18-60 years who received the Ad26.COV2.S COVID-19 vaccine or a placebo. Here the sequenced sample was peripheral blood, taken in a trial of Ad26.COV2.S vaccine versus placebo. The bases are TGTGCCAGCAGCTTAACAGGTGCTGACGAGCAGTACTTC. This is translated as CASSLTGADEQYF. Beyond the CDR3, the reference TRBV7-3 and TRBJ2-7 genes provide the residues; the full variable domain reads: GAGVSQTPSNKVTEKGKYVELRCDPISGHTALYWYRQSLGQGPEFLIYFQGTGAADDSGLPNDRFFAVRPEGSVSTLKIQRTERGDSAVYLCASSLTGADEQYFGPGTRLTVT.